This TCR beta chain derives from a study of shared clonotypes between healthy human individuals. Notes on the study in general: When naive CD4 clonotypes were compared across several donors, around 5% were shared.

Several immunoSEQ 96-well plates shared each subset's DNA, each plate a replicate. The table came from immunoSEQ multiplex PCR; TCRdb's copy has only in-frame clones and leaves some out. Of about 2.5 million clones listed, just under 95% were seen once; the top ten hold roughly 0.34%. On this clone: Its antigen is unidentified.

Donors were healthy HIV-negative adults without recent acute infections or vaccinations. Every one of the donors was a Caucasian adult that lived in Nashville, Tennessee. The sample was naive CD4+ T cells from PBMCs. Subset specified: CD45RA+ positively selected. The TCR comes from a man younger than 35 in good health. Some clones in this sample may be carry-over from other donors' samples.

The CDR3 coding sequence is TGCGCCAGCAGCTCCGGAGCAGACTATGGCTACACCTTC. Protein product: CASSSGADYGYTF. V gene TRBV5-1 combines with J gene TRBJ1-2; unclear D gene. Germline V CDR1 and CDR2: SGHRS, YFSETQ. Trimming took off 3 bases at V and 3 bases at J, with 9 bases between the two ends. This CDR3 contains 13 residues. Filled out from reference TRBV5-1 and TRBJ1-2, the complete variable domain reads KAGVTQTPRYLIKTRGQQVTLSCSPISGHRSVSWYQQTPGQGLQFLFEYFSETQRNKGNFPGRFSGRQFSNSRSEMNVSTLELGDSALYLCASSSGADYGYTFGSGTRLTVV.